This T cell receptor beta chain was captured in a study of cytomegalovirus exposure and HLA in healthy donors. This clone was counted once. The antigen is undetermined. Study-wide points: In an earlier analysis, most TCR beta V segments were productive about 87% or about 30% of the time.

The PCR had 60 Vbeta and 13 Jbeta primers. Source study methods: Later work found roughly 80 million unique TCR beta chains, with roughly 11 million shared. Using immunoSEQ multiplex PCR, the repertoire was profiled, and TCRdb retains in-frame clones only, with some absent. V and J calls and clone size follow that table, whereas D and trimming were derived from the DNA. The sample consists of 73,000 or so clones, around 72% of them appearing once. The CDR3 is 16 residues long. The germline V and J ends were trimmed by 2 bases and 8 bases, with 19 bases remaining between them. Germline assignment: CDR1 MNHNY and CDR2 SVGAGI (reference sequence).

The clonotype originates from a woman in her thirties or forties in good health and CMV-seropositive. Sequencing input: PBMCs. The chain has TRBV6-6 and TRBJ2-1, with a possible D match to TRBD2 (6 bases). CDR3 nucleotide sequence: TGTGCCAGCAGTTACGGGAGACTAGGGTTAACCCATGAGCAGTTCTTC. This translates into CASSYGRLGLTHEQFF.